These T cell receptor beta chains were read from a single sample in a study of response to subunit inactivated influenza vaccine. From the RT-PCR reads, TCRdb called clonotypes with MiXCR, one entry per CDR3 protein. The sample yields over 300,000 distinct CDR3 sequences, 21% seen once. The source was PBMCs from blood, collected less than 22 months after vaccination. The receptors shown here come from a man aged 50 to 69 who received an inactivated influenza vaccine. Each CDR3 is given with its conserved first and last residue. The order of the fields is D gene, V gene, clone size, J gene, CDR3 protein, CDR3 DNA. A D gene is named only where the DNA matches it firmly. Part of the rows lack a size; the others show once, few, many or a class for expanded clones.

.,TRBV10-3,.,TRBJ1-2,CAISEGPGVNYGYTF,TGTGCCATCAGTGAGGGTCCAGGGGTTAACTATGGCTACACCTTC
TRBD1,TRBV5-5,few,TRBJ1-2,CASSLTMDRGMYGYTF,TGTGCCAGCAGCTTGACCATGGACAGGGGAATGTATGGCTACACCTTC
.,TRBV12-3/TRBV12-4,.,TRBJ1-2,CASTLSSGRGGYTF,TGTGCCAGCACCCTTAGCTCAGGGAGGGGAGGCTACACCTTC
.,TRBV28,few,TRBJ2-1,CASSPFNEQFF,TGTGCCAGCAGTCCGTTCAATGAGCAGTTCTTC
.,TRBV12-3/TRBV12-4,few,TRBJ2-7,CASSLAPGHSYEQYF,TGTGCCAGCAGTTTAGCGCCAGGGCACTCCTACGAGCAGTACTTC
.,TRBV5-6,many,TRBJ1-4,CASSLWGAYEKLFF,TGTGCCAGCAGCTTATGGGGAGCCTATGAAAAACTGTTTTTT
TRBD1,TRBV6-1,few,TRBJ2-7,CASRPFRDSSYEQYF,TGTGCCAGCAGACCCTTCCGGGACAGCTCCTACGAGCAGTACTTC
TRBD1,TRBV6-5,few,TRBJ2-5,CASSYSDRGYQETQYF,TGTGCCAGCAGTTACTCGGACAGGGGGTACCAAGAGACCCAGTACTTC
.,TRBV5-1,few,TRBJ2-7,CASSLMSTYEQYF,TGCGCCAGCAGCTTAATGAGCACCTACGAGCAGTACTTC
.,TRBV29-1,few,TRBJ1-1,CSVGGRVTEAFF,TGCAGCGTTGGCGGCAGGGTCACTGAAGCTTTCTTT
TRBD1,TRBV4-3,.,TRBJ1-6,CASSQEDRGATSPLHF,TGCGCCAGCAGCCAAGAGGACAGGGGGGCTACTTCACCCCTCCACTTT
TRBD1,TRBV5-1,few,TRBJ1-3,CASSLDRGGNTIYF,TGCGCCAGCAGCTTGGACAGGGGTGGAAACACCATATATTTT
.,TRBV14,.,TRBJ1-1,CASSQVSSPGRPEAFF,TGTGCCAGCAGCCAAGTTTCGTCGCCAGGGAGGCCTGAAGCTTTCTTT
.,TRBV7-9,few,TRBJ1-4,CASSLPRASIEKLFF,TGTGCCAGCAGCTTACCCCGGGCGAGTATTGAAAAACTGTTTTTT
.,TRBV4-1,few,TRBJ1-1,CASSQKMNTEAFF,TGCGCCAGCAGCCAAAAGATGAACACTGAAGCTTTCTTT
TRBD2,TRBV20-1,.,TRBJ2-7,CSATGLATYEQYF,TGCAGTGCCACCGGACTAGCGACCTACGAGCAGTACTTC
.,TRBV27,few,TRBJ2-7,CASSPQGGYLREQYF,TGTGCCAGCAGTCCCCAGGGGGGGTACCTACGCGAGCAGTACTTC
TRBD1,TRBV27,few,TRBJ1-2,CASSLNGQGAWGYTF,TGTGCCAGCAGTTTAAACGGACAGGGGGCTTGGGGCTACACCTTC
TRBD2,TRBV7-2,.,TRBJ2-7,CASSFSRLAGGVEQYF,TGTGCCAGCAGCTTCTCACGACTAGCGGGAGGAGTCGAGCAGTACTTC
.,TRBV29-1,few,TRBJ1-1,CSVAPRAVNTEAFF,TGCAGCGTTGCCCCGAGGGCAGTGAACACTGAAGCTTTCTTT